This record looks at one T cell receptor beta chain sequence and its context. The antigen this receptor binds is unknown. No much larger clonotype is one base removed from it; base qualities were not supplied. The data were obtained in a study of T cell changes during pregnancy in multiple sclerosis (dated by TCRdb to about 2019). The study in broad terms: The study examined how the T cell repertoire changed over the course of pregnancy in women with multiple sclerosis.

Unmatched junction bases come to 5, with V trimmed by 3 bases and J by 1 base. From cysteine to phenylalanine, the CDR3 is 15 amino acids long. This entry keeps only the CDR3 DNA: 45 bases, framed from base 1. Via the germline V gene (reference sequence), CDR1 is SGHNT and CDR2 YYREEE. Libraries were constructed by the immunoSEQ multiplex PCR assay. This is the immuneACCESS table as TCRdb keeps it, with only in-frame sequences that have V and J called. A part of the clones is gone; compared with another copy, unresolved V genes explain less than half, and the rest is unexplained. This sample lists tens of thousands of clones; 91% were detected once. The ten largest account for roughly 0.7% of the sample.

This specimen consisted of peripheral blood, obtained in the third trimester of pregnancy. The clonotype was recovered from a female donor in good health, enrolled as a control in a pregnancy study. Recombination linked TRBV5-4 to TRBJ2-5, with 8 bases matching TRBD2. CDR3 protein: CASSSPGLGQETQYF. The nucleotides read TGTGCCAGCAGCTCCCCGGGACTAGGCCAAGAGACCCAGTACTTC.